The 29 T cell receptor beta chains presented below share a single source sample, sequenced in a study of CD8 T cells in ankylosing spondylitis. TCRdb called the 5' RACE reads again in MiXCR, with one record for every CDR3 protein. The data hold 150,000 or so distinct CDR3 sequences, with around 8.9% observed a single time. Sample: blood, either unsorted or a sorted T cell fraction (not recorded which). These receptors were taken from a female donor with ankylosing spondylitis or in good health (not recorded which).

The chain is built from TRBV7-2 and TRBJ1-2; no clear D gene. V was cut by 0 bases and J by 7 bases, with 21 bases left in between. This CDR3 has 17 residues. Germline CDR1 reads SGHTA; CDR2 reads FQGNSA. This chain's CDR3 is CASSLALSGNPWTGYTF. Here the CDR3 DNA reads TGTGCCAGCAGCTTAGCCTTGTCCGGCAACCCCTGGACTGGCTACACCTTC.

In its sample, this clonotype was seen a few times. The rearrangement joins TRBV27 to TRBJ2-7, with unresolved D. V gave up 2 bases and J gave up 7 bases, with 15 bases separating them. The CDR3 runs to 14 residues. Germline CDR1 is MNHEY and CDR2 is SMNVEV (reference sequence). The CDR3 loop reads CASSLKGPPGEQYF. DNA for the CDR3: TGTGCCAGCAGTTTAAAGGGCCCCCCCGGGGAGCAGTACTTC.

This clonotype came up a few times. The CDR3: CAIPLTGTEAFF. In DNA form, the CDR3 reads TGTGCCATCCCCCTGACAGGCACTGAAGCTTTCTTT. This chain connects TRBV6-1 to TRBJ1-1; possible D gene TRBD1, 6 bases. There are 12 residues in the CDR3. Germline loops: CDR1 MNHNS, CDR2 SASEGT. V was cut by 10 bases and J by 4 bases, with 13 bases left in between.

This clonotype has only one observation. The gene calls are TRBV4-3 and TRBJ2-7, with 9 bases identical to TRBD1. Unmatched junction bases numbered 7, after V lost 0 bases and J lost 4 bases. The CDR3 sequence is 16 residues long. CDR1 and CDR2 from the germline V gene are LGHNA and YSLEER. CDR3 bases: TGCGCCAGCAGCCAAGATGGGACAGGGACGAGTTACGAGCAGTACTTC. It encodes CASSQDGTGTSYEQYF.

This clonotype occurred a few times. CDR3 in amino acids: CASSWEGVPNQPQHF. Here the CDR3 DNA reads TGTGCCAGCAGTTGGGAGGGCGTACCCAATCAGCCCCAGCATTTT. V gene TRBV28 combines with J gene TRBJ1-5; D unresolved. Germline CDR1 is MDHEN and CDR2 is SYDVKM. The V end was cut by 4 bases, the J end by 3 bases, with 13 bases between. The CDR3 has 15 residues.

The chain has TRBV7-9 and TRBJ1-5, with 10 bases fitting TRBD1. Germline loops: CDR1 SEHNR, CDR2 FQNEAQ (reference sequence). Trimming removed 3 bases from V and 4 bases from J; junction bases left unmatched: 6. The CDR3 loop spans 16 amino acids. CDR3 amino acids: CASSLGQGRRNQPQHF. For the CDR3, the DNA is TGTGCCAGCAGCTTGGGACAGGGGAGGAGAAATCAGCCCCAGCATTTT.

V and J are TRBV9 and TRBJ2-3; tentatively, D is TRBD2 (6 bases). Germline V lookup: CDR1 SGDLS, CDR2 YYNGEE. The CDR3 has 17 amino acids. Deletions cut 4 bases from V and 0 bases from J, with 18 bases between. The CDR3 DNA reads TGTGCCAGCAGCCATTCATGGAGGGGAACTAGCACAGATACGCAGTATTTT. Translating it yields CASSHSWRGTSTDTQYF.

The rearrangement joins TRBV5-1 to TRBJ2-7; a weak D match, TRBD1 (5 bases). The CDR3 runs to 14 residues. V gave up 0 bases and J gave up 2 bases, with 9 bases separating them. Germline V gene sequence: CDR1 SGHRS, CDR2 YFSETQ. In DNA form, the CDR3 reads TGCGCCAGCAGCTTGGCCGACAGCCCCTACGAGCAGTACTTC. This translates into CASSLADSPYEQYF. The full variable domain, rest sourced from reference TRBV5-1 and TRBJ2-7, is KAGVTQTPRYLIKTRGQQVTLSCSPISGHRSVSWYQQTPGQGLQFLFEYFSETQRNKGNFPGRFSGRQFSNSRSEMNVSTLELGDSALYLCASSLADSPYEQYFGPGTRLTVT.

Only a few counts were recorded for this clonotype. This chain joins TRBV12-3 or TRBV12-4 and TRBJ2-1; D is perhaps TRBD2 (6 bases). Trimming removed 6 bases at V and 6 bases at J, with 12 bases between. This CDR3 is built from 13 residues. The CDR3 here is CASSPAGGNEQFF. CDR3 in DNA: TGTGCCAGCAGCCCCGCCGGGGGCAATGAGCAGTTCTTC.

The CDR3 sequence: CASSLRGVDEQYF. The CDR3 DNA follows: TGTGCCAGCAGTCTCCGCGGCGTAGACGAGCAGTACTTC. The V gene is TRBV28, the J gene TRBJ2-7; D not certain. Germline V gene data show CDR1 as MDHEN and CDR2 as SYDVKM. The CDR3 runs to 13 residues. V was cut by 5 bases and J by 5 bases, with 13 bases left in between. Based on the CDR3 plus reference TRBV28 and TRBJ2-7, the full variable domain is DVKVTQSSRYLVKRTGEKVFLECVQDMDHENMFWYRQDPGLGLRLIYFSYDVKMKEKGDIPEGYSVSREKKERFSLILESASTNQTSMYLCASSLRGVDEQYFGPGTRLTVT.

This sequence joins TRBV7-9 and TRBJ2-3; 7 bases are a match to TRBD2. V lost 5 bases and J lost 2; bases outside the gene matches: 10. This CDR3 spans 16 amino acids. Germline V gene lookup returns CDR1 SEHNR and CDR2 FQNEAQ (reference sequence). In nucleotides, the CDR3 is TGTGCCAGCAGCCCTAGCGAGGCGGGAGTCACAGATACGCAGTATTTT. It codes for CASSPSEAGVTDTQYF.

This clonotype came up a few times. The chain is built from TRBV20-1 and TRBJ1-5, with a possible D match to TRBD1 (5 bases). Trimming stripped 3 bases from V and 1 base from J, with 13 bases between. The CDR3 has 15 residues. CDR1 and CDR2 (germline): DFQATT, SNEGSKA (reference sequence). The CDR3 nucleotides are TGCAGTGCTAGCCCGTCGGGGGACAGCAATCAGCCCCAGCATTTT. Encoded protein: CSASPSGDSNQPQHF.

The table lists this clonotype with many counts. V gene TRBV7-9 combines with J gene TRBJ2-2; weak D call: TRBD2 (6 bases). V lost 0 bases and J 0 bases, leaving 11 bases between the germline ends. Germline V gives CDR1 SEHNR, CDR2 FQNEAQ (reference sequence). The CDR3 consists of 17 residues. CDR3 DNA sequence: TGTGCCAGCAGCTTAGCGAATGCGGGGCCGAACACCGGGGAGCTGTTTTTT. Translating it yields CASSLANAGPNTGELFF.

J is TRBJ2-1 and V is TRBV30, with D tentatively TRBD2 (5 bases). The CDR3 has 14 amino acids. The V end lost 4 bases, the J end lost 0 bases, and 10 bases lay between the germline ends. Per germline, CDR1 GTSNPN and CDR2 SVGIG (reference sequence). The CDR3 protein is CAWTGSSSYNEQFF. For the CDR3, the DNA is TGTGCCTGGACGGGGTCTAGCTCCTACAATGAGCAGTTCTTC.

This clonotype occurred a few times. The V call is TRBV6-1, the J call TRBJ2-1, with 11 bases fitting TRBD1. CDR1 and CDR2 from the germline V gene are MNHNS and SASEGT. V dropped 2 bases and J dropped 6; count of bases not matched to a gene: 9. CDR3 length: 17 residues. CDR3: CASSERRPGQGVNEQFF. CDR3 sequence (DNA): TGTGCCAGCAGTGAACGAAGACCGGGACAGGGGGTCAATGAGCAGTTCTTC.

This clonotype was recorded at least ten times. This sequence joins TRBV28 and TRBJ2-2; D is ambiguous. Germline V gene data show CDR1 as MDHEN and CDR2 as SYDVKM. V lost 3 bases to trimming and J lost 7 bases, with 12 bases between them. This CDR3 is 14 amino acids long. The CDR3 loop reads CASSFVNEDGELFF. The CDR3 coding sequence is TGTGCCAGCAGTTTTGTGAACGAAGACGGGGAGCTGTTTTTT.

This clonotype was recorded a few times. CDR3 sequence (DNA): TGTGCCAGCAGCTTAGGCTGGACTAGCGGGAGATACGAGCAGTACTTC. It encodes CASSLGWTSGRYEQYF. The genes are TRBV7-6 and TRBJ2-7; 13 bases agree with TRBD2. Germline V gene data show CDR1 as SGHVS and CDR2 as FNYEAQ. The CDR3 consists of 16 residues. The J segment lost 4 bases and the V segment lost 1 base, leaving 4 bases of the junction unmatched. The entire variable domain, with the rest obtained from reference TRBV7-6 and TRBJ2-7, is as follows: GAGVSQSPRYKVTKRGQDVALRCDPISGHVSLYWYRQALGQGPEFLTYFNYEAQQDKSGLPNDRFSAERPEGSISTLTIQRTEQRDSAMYRCASSLGWTSGRYEQYFGPGTRLTVT.

This chain connects TRBV10-1 to TRBJ2-3; D not certain. With 0 bases removed from V and 7 bases from J, the gap between germline ends came to 11 bases. Germline CDR1 is WNHNN and CDR2 is SYGVQD (reference sequence). The length of the CDR3 is 14 residues. The CDR3 spells CASSESLERYTQYF. The CDR3 DNA sequence: TGCGCCAGCAGTGAGTCTCTTGAGCGATATACGCAGTATTTT.

This clonotype has a handful of counts. The CDR3 bases are TGTGCCAGCAGTGAGGGGGCCTACTCTAACTATGGCTACACCTTC. Its translation: CASSEGAYSNYGYTF. This chain joins TRBV6-1 and TRBJ1-2; weak D call: TRBD1 (6 bases). In germline, CDR1 is MNHNS, CDR2 SASEGT. V lost 3 bases, J lost 0 bases, and 11 bases lay in between. The length of the CDR3 is 15 residues.

The V call is TRBV4-1, the J call TRBJ2-2, with D possibly being TRBD2 (7 bases). Looked up from germline, CDR1 is MGHRA and CDR2 is YSYEKL. The CDR3 sequence is 16 residues long. V lost 1 base to trimming and J lost 7 bases, with 16 bases between them. The CDR3 reads CASSQGGGGPFGELFF. CDR3 nucleotides: TGCGCCAGCAGCCAAGGAGGGGGAGGGCCGTTCGGGGAGCTGTTTTTT.

This rearrangement joins TRBV20-1 to TRBJ2-5, with 7 nucleotides matching TRBD2. Germline trimming cut 0 bases from V and 2 bases from J; bases unmatched to any gene: 9. The CDR3 has 16 amino acids. CDR1 and CDR2 from the germline V gene are DFQATT and SNEGSKA (reference sequence). CDR3 sequence reads: CSARDPDSGPQETQYF. CDR3 bases: TGCAGTGCTAGAGATCCTGATAGCGGGCCACAAGAGACCCAGTACTTC.

This clonotype was detected a few times. The chain is built from TRBV20-1 and TRBJ2-1, with a weak D call TRBD2 (5 bases). The CDR3 contains 15 residues. V lost 0 bases and J lost 3, with 12 bases in between. CDR1 is DFQATT and CDR2 is SNEGSKA in the germline V gene (reference sequence). CDR3 DNA sequence: TGCAGTGCTAGAGATTTTAACAGCGGCTACAATGAGCAGTTCTTC. Amino acid sequence: CSARDFNSGYNEQFF.

The chain links TRBV30 to TRBJ1-1; tentatively, D is TRBD1 (5 bases). There are 14 residues in the CDR3. V dropped 4 bases and J dropped 4 bases, with 16 bases sitting between them. Germline V gives CDR1 GTSNPN, CDR2 SVGIG (reference sequence). The CDR3 protein is CAWNLGTGGTEAFF. The CDR3 nucleotides read TGTGCCTGGAACCTCGGTACTGGGGGCACTGAAGCTTTCTTT.

On this clonotype itself: A read error is possible here, since a much larger clone lies one base away. Written as DNA, the CDR3 is TGTGCCAGCAGTTTTGGGTGGAGCAATGAGCTGTTCTTC. Protein product: CASSFGWSNELFF. The chain employs TRBV12-3 or TRBV12-4 and TRBJ2-1; no firm D call. CDR3 length: 13 residues.

In regard to this clonotype: A clone one base away is much larger, so this may be a read error. This chain joins TRBV3-1 and TRBJ2-3, with D hard to call. The CDR3 totals 12 residues. Germline V gene data show CDR1 as LGHDT and CDR2 as YNNKEL (reference sequence). V was shortened by 1 base and J by 4 bases, with 3 bases between the two germline ends. CDR3 sequence reads: CASSQGADTQYF. The DNA for the CDR3 is TGTGCCAGCAGCCAAGGGGCAGATACGCAGTATTTT.

The chain joins TRBV10-3 to TRBJ2-1; D remains unclear. Germline-derived CDR1 and CDR2 are ENHRY and SYGVKD. The V gene lost 0 bases and the J gene lost 1 base, with 10 bases spanning the gap. The CDR3 covers 16 residues. The CDR3 reads CAISESGASSYNEQFF. For the CDR3, the DNA is TGTGCCATCAGTGAGTCCGGCGCCTCGTCCTACAATGAGCAGTTCTTC.

This clonotype was seen a few times. This sequence joins TRBV28 and TRBJ2-1; possibly TRBD1 for D (6 bases). V lost 4 bases, J lost 9 bases, and 22 bases lay in between. Germline CDR1 reads MDHEN; CDR2 reads SYDVKM. The CDR3 spans 16 residues. Here the CDR3 reads CASSSLNRERLGEQFF. CDR3 sequence (DNA): TGTGCCAGCAGTTCCTTAAACAGGGAAAGGTTGGGTGAGCAGTTCTTC.

This clonotype came up a few times. The chain employs TRBV4-3 and TRBJ1-2, with D possibly being TRBD1 (5 bases). CDR1 is LGHNA, CDR2 YSLEER, per germline. The CDR3 has 15 residues. The V and J ends lost 0 bases and 4 bases respectively, with 12 bases between them. CDR3 nucleotide sequence: TGCGCCAGCAGCCAAGATTGGAGGGGTGTCTATGGCTACACCTTC. This codes for CASSQDWRGVYGYTF.

In this sample, this clonotype turned up a few times. The rearrangement uses TRBV6-1 and TRBJ2-5; D possibly uses TRBD1 or TRBD2 (5 bases each). The V gene's germline CDR1 is MNHNS and CDR2 SASEGT. This CDR3 region has 14 residues. The germline V and J ends were trimmed by 6 bases and 5 bases, with 16 bases remaining between them. CDR3 amino acids: CASSPGTRVETQYF. As DNA, the CDR3 is TGTGCCAGCAGCCCCGGGACCAGAGTGGAGACCCAGTACTTC.